The 14 T cell receptor beta chains given below trace back to one sample, sequenced in a study of blood T cells in healthy people across ages. Combining a sample-barcoded 5' primer with a J-beta primer mix, a second PCR ran for about 6 to 12 cycles. TCRdb re-called the 5' RACE reads with MiXCR, one entry per CDR3 protein. This sample has hundreds of thousands of distinct CDR3 sequences, with 45% to 50% found just once. The sample was blood. The receptors derive from a woman aged 60-75 years in good health.

The sample holds many counts of this clonotype. V and J are TRBV7-6 and TRBJ2-1, with 7 bases identical to TRBD2. CDR3 length: 13 amino acids. CDR1 and CDR2 (germline): SGHVS, FNYEAQ. V shed 5 bases and J 9 bases; nucleotides not matched to a gene: 7. CDR3 in amino acids: CASSTTSTGEQFF. The CDR3 coding sequence is TGTGCCAGCAGCACGACTAGCACGGGTGAGCAGTTCTTC.

In its sample, this clonotype was seen a few times. The J gene is TRBJ2-7, the V gene TRBV3-1; D not resolved. The tail of the sequence fits TRBJ2-4 better, so the J call may be wrong. The length of the CDR3 is 15 residues. The V gene's germline CDR1 is LGHDT and CDR2 YNNKEL (reference sequence). This chain's CDR3 is CASSQRSGSKNIQYF. CDR3 bases: TGTGCCAGCAGTCAACGGTCCGGGTCAAAAAACATTCAGTACTTC.

This clonotype was seen only a few times. Since a much larger clone is just one base distant, this may be a read error. This chain links TRBV20-1 with TRBJ2-3; no clear D gene. Deletions cut 3 bases from V and 0 bases from J, with 1 base between. Germline V gene data show CDR1 as DFQATT and CDR2 as SNEGSKA (reference sequence). The CDR3 has 11 amino acids. CDR3 amino acids: CSASSTDTQYF. CDR3 coding DNA: TGCAGTGCTAGTAGCACAGATACGCAGTATTTT.

About this clonotype: At one end, the junction sequence differs from germline, possibly due to a read error. V usage is TRBV24-1 and J usage is TRBJ2-5; the match to TRBD1 covers 9 bases. Germline CDR1 reads KGHDR; CDR2 reads SFDVKD. The CDR3 is made up of 17 amino acids. In DNA form, the CDR3 reads TGTGCCACCAGTGAGGCCGGGACAGGGAGTCGACAAGAGGCCCAGTACTTC. It translates to CATSEAGTGSRQEAQYF.

This clonotype was seen repeatedly, ten times or more. J is TRBJ2-3 and V is TRBV29-1, with TRBD2 matching 7 bases. Germline CDR1 reads SQVTM; CDR2 reads ANQGSEA. CDR3 length: 12 amino acids. V trimming: 4 bases; J trimming: 3 bases; junction bases outside the gene matches: 1. In nucleotides, the CDR3 is TGCAGCGTTGCCGGGGGGACAGATACGCAGTATTTT. This codes for CSVAGGTDTQYF.

A few counts support this clonotype. The rearrangement uses TRBV7-2 and TRBJ2-3, with 8 bases identical to TRBD1. CDR1 is SGHTA, CDR2 FQGNSA, per germline. V dropped 5 bases and J dropped 4; count of bases not matched to a gene: 5. The CDR3 loop spans 14 amino acids. The CDR3 is CASSVTGVADTQYF. Here the CDR3 DNA reads TGTGCCAGCAGCGTGACAGGGGTGGCAGATACGCAGTATTTT.

The chain has TRBV7-9 and TRBJ2-1; TRBD2 aligns across 8 bases. CDR3 length: 14 amino acids. With V trimmed by 5 bases and J by 7 bases, 7 bases remained unmatched. From germline, CDR1 is SEHNR and CDR2 FQNEAQ (reference sequence). The CDR3 coding sequence is TGTGCCAGCAGCGTGACCGGGACTAGTAATGAGCAGTTCTTC. Translation: CASSVTGTSNEQFF.

The chain combines TRBV6-2 or TRBV6-3 with TRBJ2-1, with 10 nucleotides matching TRBD2. The CDR3 spans 19 residues. Germline V gives CDR1 MNHEY, CDR2 SVGEGT. Trimming at V came to 6 bases and at J to 1 base, leaving 15 bases not matched to a gene. The CDR3 is CASRGASGRSKGSYNEQFF. The CDR3 bases are TGTGCCAGCAGGGGGGCTAGCGGGAGAAGCAAAGGGTCCTACAATGAGCAGTTCTTC.

The table lists this clonotype with a few counts. This chain connects TRBV6-6 to TRBJ2-7, with D unclear. The length of the CDR3 is 14 residues. The V end was cut by 6 bases, the J end by 3 bases, with 15 bases between. CDR1 and CDR2 from the germline V gene are MNHNY and SVGAGI (reference sequence). CDR3 DNA sequence: TGTGCCAGCAGCCCCCCGGACCGCCTCTACGAGCAGTACTTC. Protein: CASSPPDRLYEQYF.

This clonotype was picked up many times. J is TRBJ2-6 and V is TRBV29-1; D remains unclear. This CDR3 has 17 amino acids. V gave up 6 bases and J gave up 0 bases, with 18 bases separating them. Germline lookup yields CDR1 SQVTM and CDR2 ANQGSEA. The CDR3 bases are TGCAGCGTAACCCCGCTGCTTCCTGACTCTGGGGCCAACGTCCTGACTTTC. Its protein product is CSVTPLLPDSGANVLTF.

The chain has TRBV4-2 and TRBJ1-1; 7 nucleotides match TRBD1. Germline V gives CDR1 LGHNA, CDR2 YNFKEQ. V dropped 1 base and J dropped 3; count of bases not matched to a gene: 8. The length of the CDR3 is 16 residues. CDR3 nucleotide sequence: TGTGCCAGCAGCCAAGTAGACAGGGAGAAAGACACTGAAGCTTTCTTT. It is translated as CASSQVDREKDTEAFF.

This chain connects TRBV5-1 to TRBJ2-5, with D unclear. The end of the DNA aligns better with TRBJ2-7, so the J call may be wrong. This CDR3 is built from 14 residues. Germline-derived CDR1 and CDR2 are SGHRS and YFSETQ. CDR3 amino acids: CASSTYLFPYEQYF. CDR3 DNA sequence: TGCGCCAGCAGCACCTATCTTTTCCCCTACGAGCAGTACTTC.

The chain employs TRBV7-2 and TRBJ1-6; D uncertain. CDR1 and CDR2 (germline): SGHTA, FQGNSA. The V gene lost 2 bases and the J gene lost 10 bases, with 15 bases spanning the gap. CDR3 size: 15 residues. This CDR3 is CASSLISAVRSPLHF. In DNA, the CDR3 is TGTGCCAGCAGCTTAATTTCGGCCGTGAGGTCACCCCTCCACTTT.

Turning to this clonotype: The germline gene is not matched at one end of the junction; a read error may be the cause. The rearrangement links TRBV25-1 to TRBJ2-1; no reliable D call. The germline CDR1 and CDR2 sequences are MGHDK and SYGVNS. The CDR3 totals 12 residues. The DNA of the CDR3 is TGTGCCAGCAGGGAATATACAGATGAGCAGTTCTTC. Translating it yields CASREYTDEQFF.